Described below is a single T cell receptor beta chain sequence and its context. As yet, its antigen is unknown. PCR was performed using 60 Vbeta and 13 Jbeta primers. Using immunoSEQ multiplex PCR, the repertoire was profiled, and TCRdb retains in-frame clones only, with some absent. This sample yields 170,000 or so clones, of which 78% are seen a single time; 3.1% belongs to the top ten. This specimen comes from a study of cytomegalovirus exposure and HLA in healthy donors. Notes on the study in general: It was in a later analysis that TCR association rates were seen to vary by HLA locus, highest for DRB1 and lowest for HLA-C. The only immune exposure information that was available was CMV serostatus. A later analysis by the authors found several of the most significant clusters apparently linked to common viral pathogens.

The sample was PBMCs. The origin of this receptor is a woman aged 50 to 60 in good health and CMV-seropositive.

This CDR3 reads CASSPQGAGYGYTF. In DNA form, the CDR3 reads TGTGCCAGTAGTCCGCAGGGGGCGGGCTATGGCTACACCTTC. The chain is built from TRBV19 and TRBJ1-2; 8 bases line up with TRBD1. Looked up from germline, CDR1 is LNHDA and CDR2 is SQIVND (reference sequence). Trimming took 5 bases from V and 4 from J; bases not matched to a gene: 6. The CDR3 is 14 amino acids.